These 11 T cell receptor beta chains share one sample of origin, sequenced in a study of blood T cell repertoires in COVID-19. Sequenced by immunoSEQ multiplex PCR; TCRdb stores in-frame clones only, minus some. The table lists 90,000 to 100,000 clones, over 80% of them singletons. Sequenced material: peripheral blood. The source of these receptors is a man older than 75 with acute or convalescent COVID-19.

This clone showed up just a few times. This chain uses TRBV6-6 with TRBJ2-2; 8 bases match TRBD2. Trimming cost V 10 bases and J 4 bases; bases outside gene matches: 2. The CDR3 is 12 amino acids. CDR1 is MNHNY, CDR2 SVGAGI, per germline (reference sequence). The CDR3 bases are TGTGCCAACAGCGGGAGCACCGGGGAGCTGTTTTTT. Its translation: CANSGSTGELFF.

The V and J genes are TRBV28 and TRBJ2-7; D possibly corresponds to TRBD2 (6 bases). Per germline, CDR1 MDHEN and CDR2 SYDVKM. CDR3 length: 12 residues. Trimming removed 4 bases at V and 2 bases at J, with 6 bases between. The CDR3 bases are TGTGCCAGCAGTTGGGGGGCCTACGAGCAGTACTTC. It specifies CASSWGAYEQYF.

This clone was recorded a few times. The CDR3 region has the DNA TGTGCCAGCAGTGCTGCCCAAGGGGGCAATCAGCCCCAGCATTTT. It is translated as CASSAAQGGNQPQHF. This chain connects TRBV27 to TRBJ1-5, with TRBD1 as a possible D gene (5 bases). This CDR3 has 15 amino acids. Germline V gene data show CDR1 as MNHEY and CDR2 as SMNVEV (reference sequence). V gave up 5 bases and J gave up 2 bases, with 13 bases separating them.

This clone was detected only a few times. The CDR3 bases are TGTGCCAGCAGCATCCGACAGGCCACAGATACGCAGTATTTT. Protein product: CASSIRQATDTQYF. V gene TRBV6-2 or TRBV6-3 combines with J gene TRBJ2-3; possible D gene TRBD1, 6 bases. Deletions cut 6 bases from V and 2 bases from J, with 12 bases between. This CDR3 has 14 residues. The germline gives CDR1 MNHEY, CDR2 SVGEGT.

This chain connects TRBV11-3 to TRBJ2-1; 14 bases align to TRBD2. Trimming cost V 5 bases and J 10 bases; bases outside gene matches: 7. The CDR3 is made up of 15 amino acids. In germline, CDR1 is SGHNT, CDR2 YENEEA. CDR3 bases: TGTGCCAGCAGCCCGGGGACTAGCGGGAGAGGGGAGCAGTTCTTC. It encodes CASSPGTSGRGEQFF.

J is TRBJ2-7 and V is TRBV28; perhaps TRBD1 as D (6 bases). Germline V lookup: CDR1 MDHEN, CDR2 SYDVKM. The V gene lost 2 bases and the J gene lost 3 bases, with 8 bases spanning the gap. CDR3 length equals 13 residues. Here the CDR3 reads CASSLGTFYEQYF. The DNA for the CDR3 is TGTGCCAGCAGTTTAGGGACATTCTACGAGCAGTACTTC.

Here the CDR3 reads CASSPPGQYNSPLHF. The CDR3 nucleotides read TGTGCCAGCAGTCCGCCGGGACAGTATAATTCACCCCTCCACTTT. V is TRBV27 and J is TRBJ1-6; 7 bases fit TRBD1. The CDR3 covers 15 residues. Germline lookup yields CDR1 MNHEY and CDR2 SMNVEV (reference sequence). Losses at the gene ends were 5 bases for V and 4 bases for J; bases not matched to a gene: 5.

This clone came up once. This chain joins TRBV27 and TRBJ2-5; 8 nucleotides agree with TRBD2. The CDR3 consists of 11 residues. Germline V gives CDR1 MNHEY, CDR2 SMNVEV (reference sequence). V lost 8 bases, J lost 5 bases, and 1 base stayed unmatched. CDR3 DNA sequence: TGTGCCAGCGGGACTAGGGAGACCCAGTACTTC. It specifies CASGTRETQYF.

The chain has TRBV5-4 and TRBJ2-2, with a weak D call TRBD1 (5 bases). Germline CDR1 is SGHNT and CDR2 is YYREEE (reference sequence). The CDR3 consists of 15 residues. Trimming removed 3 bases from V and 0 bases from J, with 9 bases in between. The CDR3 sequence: CASSSPGSNTGELFF. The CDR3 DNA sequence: TGTGCCAGCAGCTCACCAGGGTCGAACACCGGGGAGCTGTTTTTT.

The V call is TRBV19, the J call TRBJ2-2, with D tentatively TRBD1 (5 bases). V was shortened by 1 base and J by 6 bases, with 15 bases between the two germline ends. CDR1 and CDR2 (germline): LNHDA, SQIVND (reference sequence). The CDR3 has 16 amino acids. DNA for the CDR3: TGTGCCAGTAGTATAGTAGGGGTAGGGGAAGCCGGGGAGCTGTTTTTT. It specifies CASSIVGVGEAGELFF.

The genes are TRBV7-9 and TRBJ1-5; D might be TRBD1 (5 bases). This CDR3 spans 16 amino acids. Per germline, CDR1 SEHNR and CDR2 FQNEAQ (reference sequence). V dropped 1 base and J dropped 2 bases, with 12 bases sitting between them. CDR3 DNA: TGTGCCAGCAGCTTAGATCGGGGGGTCGGCAATCAGCCCCAGCATTTT. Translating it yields CASSLDRGVGNQPQHF.